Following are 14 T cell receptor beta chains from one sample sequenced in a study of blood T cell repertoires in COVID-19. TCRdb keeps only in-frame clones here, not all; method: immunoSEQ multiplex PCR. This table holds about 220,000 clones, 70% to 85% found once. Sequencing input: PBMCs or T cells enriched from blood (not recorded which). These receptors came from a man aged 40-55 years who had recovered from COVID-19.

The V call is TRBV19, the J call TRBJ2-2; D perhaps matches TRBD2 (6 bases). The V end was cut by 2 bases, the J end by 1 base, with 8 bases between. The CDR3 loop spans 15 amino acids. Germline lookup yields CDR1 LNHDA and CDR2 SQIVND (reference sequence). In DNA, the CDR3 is TGTGCCAGTAGTATAATAGCGGTGAACACCGGGGAGCTGTTTTTT. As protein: CASSIIAVNTGELFF.

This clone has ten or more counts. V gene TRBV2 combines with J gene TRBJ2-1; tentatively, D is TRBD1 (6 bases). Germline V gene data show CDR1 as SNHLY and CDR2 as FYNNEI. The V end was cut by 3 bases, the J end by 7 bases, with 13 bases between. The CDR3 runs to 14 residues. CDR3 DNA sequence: TGTGCCAGCAGTGAGGTGGGGGCGCGGAATGAGCAGTTCTTC. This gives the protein CASSEVGARNEQFF.

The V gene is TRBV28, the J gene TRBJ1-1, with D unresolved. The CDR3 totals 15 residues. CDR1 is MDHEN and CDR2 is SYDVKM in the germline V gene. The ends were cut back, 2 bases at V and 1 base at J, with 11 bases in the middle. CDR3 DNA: TGTGCCAGCAGTTTAAGTGGACTCCCGAACACTGAAGCTTTCTTT. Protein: CASSLSGLPNTEAFF. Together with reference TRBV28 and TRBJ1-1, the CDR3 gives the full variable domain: DVKVTQSSRYLVKRTGEKVFLECVQDMDHENMFWYRQDPGLGLRLIYFSYDVKMKEKGDIPEGYSVSREKKERFSLILESASTNQTSMYLCASSLSGLPNTEAFFGQGTRLTVV.

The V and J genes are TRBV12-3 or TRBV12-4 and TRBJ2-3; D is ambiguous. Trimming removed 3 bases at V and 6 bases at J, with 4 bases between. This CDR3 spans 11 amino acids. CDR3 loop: CASSFGDTQYF. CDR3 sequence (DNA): TGTGCCAGCAGTTTCGGGGATACGCAGTATTTT.

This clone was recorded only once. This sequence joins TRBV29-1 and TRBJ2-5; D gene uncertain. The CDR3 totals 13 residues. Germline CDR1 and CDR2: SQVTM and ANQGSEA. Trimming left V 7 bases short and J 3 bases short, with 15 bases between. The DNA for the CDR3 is TGCAGCGCTGCCCAGGTGGTGGAAGAGACCCAGTACTTC. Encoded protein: CSAAQVVEETQYF.

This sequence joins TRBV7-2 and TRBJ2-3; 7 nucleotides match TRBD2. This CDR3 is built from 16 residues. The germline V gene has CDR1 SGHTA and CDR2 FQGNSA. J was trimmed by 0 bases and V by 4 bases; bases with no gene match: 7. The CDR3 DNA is TGTGCCAGCAGCTCCGGGACTAAGAGGAGCACAGATACGCAGTATTTT. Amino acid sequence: CASSSGTKRSTDTQYF.

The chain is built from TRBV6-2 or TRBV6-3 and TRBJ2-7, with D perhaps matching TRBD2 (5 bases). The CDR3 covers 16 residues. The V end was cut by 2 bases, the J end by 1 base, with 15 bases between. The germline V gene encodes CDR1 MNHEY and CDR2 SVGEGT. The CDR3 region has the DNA TGTGCCAGCAGTTACCCCAGAGGAGGCGTGTCCTACGAGCAGTACTTC. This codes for CASSYPRGGVSYEQYF.

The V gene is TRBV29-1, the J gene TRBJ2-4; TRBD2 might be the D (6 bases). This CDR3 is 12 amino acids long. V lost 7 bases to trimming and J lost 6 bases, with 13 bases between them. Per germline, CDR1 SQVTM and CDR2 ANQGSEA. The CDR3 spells CSARTISNIQYF. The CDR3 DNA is TGCAGCGCCCGGACTATTTCAAACATTCAGTACTTC.

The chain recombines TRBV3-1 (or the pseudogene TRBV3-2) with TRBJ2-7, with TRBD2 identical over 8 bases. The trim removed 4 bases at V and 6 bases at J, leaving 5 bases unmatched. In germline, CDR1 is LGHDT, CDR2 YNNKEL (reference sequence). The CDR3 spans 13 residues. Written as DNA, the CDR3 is TGTGCCAGCAGCCGACGGGGGGGCATCGAGCAGTACTTC. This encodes CASSRRGGIEQYF.

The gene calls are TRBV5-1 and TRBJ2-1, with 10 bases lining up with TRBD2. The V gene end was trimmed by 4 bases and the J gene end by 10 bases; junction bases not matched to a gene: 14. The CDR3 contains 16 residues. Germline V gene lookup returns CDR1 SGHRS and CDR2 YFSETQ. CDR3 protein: CASSPIAGGPTGEQFF. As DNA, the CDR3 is TGCGCCAGCAGCCCCATAGCGGGAGGTCCGACGGGCGAGCAGTTCTTC.

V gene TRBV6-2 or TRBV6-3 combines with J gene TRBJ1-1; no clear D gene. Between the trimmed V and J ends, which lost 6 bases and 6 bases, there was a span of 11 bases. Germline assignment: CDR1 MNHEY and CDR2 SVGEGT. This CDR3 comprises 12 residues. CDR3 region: CASSRTRAEAFF. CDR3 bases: TGTGCCAGCAGCCGCACACGGGCTGAAGCTTTCTTT.

The CDR3 coding sequence is TGCGCCAGCAGCCTTAATAGGGGTAGCTATGGCTACACCTTC. It yields the protein CASSLNRGSYGYTF. This chain uses TRBV4-3 with TRBJ1-2; possibly TRBD1 for D (5 bases). The CDR3 runs 14 residues. Germline CDR1 LGHNA, CDR2 YSLEER. Trimming took 4 bases from V and 4 from J, leaving 13 bases between them.

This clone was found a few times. Here the CDR3 reads CASSDTLREGKREQFF. The CDR3 coding sequence is TGTGCCAGCAGCGATACTTTGCGGGAGGGTAAACGTGAGCAGTTCTTC. The J gene is TRBJ2-1, the V gene TRBV9, with TRBD2 identical over 9 bases. Per germline, CDR1 SGDLS and CDR2 YYNGEE. After removal of 3 bases from V and 9 bases from J, the junction contained 13 bases not matched to a gene. This CDR3 spans 16 amino acids.

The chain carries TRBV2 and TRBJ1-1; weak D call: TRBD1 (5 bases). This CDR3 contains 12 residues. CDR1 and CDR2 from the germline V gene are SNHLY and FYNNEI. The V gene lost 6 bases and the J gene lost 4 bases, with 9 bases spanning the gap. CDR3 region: CASRQGFTEAFF. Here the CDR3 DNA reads TGTGCCAGCAGGCAGGGTTTCACTGAAGCTTTCTTT. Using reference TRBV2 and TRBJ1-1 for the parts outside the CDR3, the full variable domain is EPEVTQTPSHQVTQMGQEVILRCVPISNHLYFYWYRQILGQKVEFLVSFYNNEISEKSEIFDDQFSVERPDGSNFTLKIRSTKLEDSAMYFCASRQGFTEAFFGQGTRLTVV.